Each of the 13 T cell receptor beta chains below was sequenced from the same sample in a study of shared clonotypes between healthy human individuals. The method was immunoSEQ multiplex PCR; TCRdb's version includes in-frame clones alone and lacks a portion of them. The profile shows about half a million clones, around four fifths of them singletons. The sequenced sample was PBMCs. All receptors come from a woman aged 40 to 50 in good health. Some clones in this sample may be carry-over from other donors' samples.

This clone showed up just once. The chain combines TRBV6-5 with TRBJ2-3; 8 bases are shared with TRBD2. Trimming removed 4 bases from V and 0 bases from J; junction bases left unmatched: 6. CDR1 is MNHEY, CDR2 SVGAGI, per germline. The CDR3 is 16 residues long. CDR3 coding DNA: TGTGCCAGCAGTTCGCTAGCGGGCTCTAGCACAGATACGCAGTATTTT. Its translation: CASSSLAGSSTDTQYF.

The J gene is TRBJ2-3, the V gene TRBV6-1; 10 bases map to TRBD2. Germline V gives CDR1 MNHNS, CDR2 SASEGT. The CDR3 runs to 15 residues. J gave up 5 bases and V 3 bases, and 5 bases lay outside the gene matches. CDR3 protein: CASSDMGLAIDTQYF. Written as DNA, the CDR3 is TGTGCCAGCAGTGATATGGGACTAGCGATAGATACGCAGTATTTT.

Many counts were recorded for this clone. The chain joins TRBV11-2 to TRBJ2-1, with D perhaps matching TRBD1 (5 bases). V lost 1 base and J lost 5, with 9 bases in between. Germline CDR1 reads SGHAT; CDR2 reads FQNNGV. The CDR3 covers 14 residues. The CDR3 protein is CASSLGGLDNEQFF. CDR3 nucleotides: TGTGCCAGCAGCTTAGGGGGCTTAGACAATGAGCAGTTCTTC.

The rearrangement links TRBV5-1 to TRBJ2-7, with 9 bases matching TRBD2. The CDR3 is made up of 14 amino acids. V trimming: 3 bases; J trimming: 2 bases; junction bases outside the gene matches: 3. Per germline, CDR1 SGHRS and CDR2 YFSETQ. The CDR3 DNA reads TGCGCCAGCAGCTCAGGACTAGCGCCCTACGAGCAGTACTTC. This encodes CASSSGLAPYEQYF.

The rearrangement joins TRBV2 to TRBJ2-7, with TRBD1 matching 8 bases. J lost 1 base, V lost 6 bases, and 20 bases had no gene match. From germline, CDR1 is SNHLY and CDR2 FYNNEI. The CDR3 is made up of 19 amino acids. For the CDR3, the DNA is TGTGCCAGCAGCTTAGCGGTGAGAACAGGGGGACTGGGGTCCTACGAGCAGTACTTC. Its translation is CASSLAVRTGGLGSYEQYF.

V and J are TRBV7-8 and TRBJ1-1, with D maybe TRBD1 (5 bases). The CDR3 totals 15 residues. CDR1 is SGHVS and CDR2 is FQNEAQ in the germline V gene. The ends were cut back, 1 base at V and 5 bases at J, with 14 bases in the middle. This CDR3 is CASSLGGHGQTEAFF. The CDR3 DNA follows: TGTGCCAGCAGCTTAGGAGGGCATGGACAAACTGAAGCTTTCTTT.

As to this clone: Sequence at one end of the junction differs from germline and may be a read error. The chain is built from TRBV30 and TRBJ1-2; TRBD1 is a possible D gene (5 bases). The CDR3 has 13 amino acids. Germline-derived CDR1 and CDR2 are GTSNPN and SVGIG (reference sequence). CDR3 sequence: CTWSTGTGYGYTF. In DNA, the CDR3 is TGTACCTGGAGTACCGGGACGGGCTATGGCTACACCTTC.

With respect to this clone: The same CDR3 arises from other DNA sequences in this sample as well. The J gene is TRBJ2-2, the V gene TRBV7-3; D gene uncertain. Per the germline V gene, CDR1 is SGHTA and CDR2 is FQGTGA. V was trimmed by 5 bases and J by 6 bases, leaving 7 bases between them. This CDR3 is 12 amino acids long. CDR3 nucleotide sequence: TGTGCCAGCAGCCCCCCCGCCGGGGAGCTGTTTTTT. This codes for CASSPPAGELFF. Variable domain in full (rest from reference TRBV7-3 and TRBJ2-2): GAGVSQTPSNKVTEKGKYVELRCDPISGHTALYWYRQSLGQGPEFLIYFQGTGAADDSGLPNDRFFAVRPEGSVSTLKIQRTERGDSAVYLCASSPPAGELFFGEGSRLTVL.

The chain is built from TRBV7-8 and TRBJ2-3; TRBD2 matches at 11 bases. Germline assignment: CDR1 SGHVS and CDR2 FQNEAQ. The CDR3 loop spans 19 amino acids. The V and J ends lost 5 bases and 1 base, in that order; junction bases with no gene match: 14. The CDR3 sequence is CASSPRLAGYGMRTDTQYF. The CDR3 region has the DNA TGTGCCAGCAGCCCCAGACTAGCGGGATACGGGATGCGCACAGATACGCAGTATTTT.

This clone has just a few counts. V and J are TRBV19 and TRBJ2-3, with TRBD2 identical over 7 bases. The CDR3 runs to 15 residues. Looked up from germline, CDR1 is LNHDA and CDR2 is SQIVND (reference sequence). The V gene end was trimmed by 3 bases and the J gene end by 4 bases; junction bases not matched to a gene: 7. CDR3 sequence: CASSIGLAVADTQYF. In nucleotides, the CDR3 is TGTGCCAGTAGTATTGGTCTAGCGGTTGCAGATACGCAGTATTTT. Full variable domain (outside the CDR3, taken from reference TRBV19 and TRBJ2-3): DGGITQSPKYLFRKEGQNVTLSCEQNLNHDAMYWYRQDPGQGLRLIYYSQIVNDFQKGDIAEGYSVSREKKESFPLTVTSAQKNPTAFYLCASSIGLAVADTQYFGPGTRLTVL.

This clone occurred once. The rearrangement links TRBV19 to TRBJ1-2; the D is unclear. Trimming stripped 5 bases from V and 3 bases from J, with 16 bases between. Per the germline V gene, CDR1 is LNHDA and CDR2 is SQIVND (reference sequence). CDR3 length: 15 amino acids. The CDR3 spells CASSPLVGRYYGYTF. CDR3 sequence (DNA): TGTGCCAGTAGTCCACTGGTTGGCAGATACTATGGCTACACCTTC.

The V and J genes are TRBV7-2 and TRBJ2-7; 7 nucleotides match TRBD1. Per germline, CDR1 SGHTA and CDR2 FQGNSA. This CDR3 is 16 amino acids long. V lost 5 bases and J lost 4; bases outside the gene matches: 14. The CDR3 reads CASSLPPGTVSYEQYF. In DNA form, the CDR3 reads TGTGCCAGCAGCCTCCCCCCCGGGACAGTTAGTTACGAGCAGTACTTC. Drawing the rest from reference TRBV7-2 and TRBJ2-7, the complete variable domain is GAGVSQSPSNKVTEKGKDVELRCDPISGHTALYWYRQSLGQGLEFLIYFQGNSAPDKSGLPSDRFSAERTGGSVSTLTIQRTQQEDSAVYLCASSLPPGTVSYEQYFGPGTRLTVT.

The rearrangement joins TRBV18 to TRBJ2-7; D gene unclear. CDR3 length equals 15 residues. CDR1 and CDR2 (germline): KGHSH, LQKENI. Trimming stripped 1 base from V and 4 bases from J, with 14 bases between. The CDR3 DNA follows: TGTGCCAGCTCACCACGGGCCCACCTGGAGTACGAGCAGTACTTC. Its protein product is CASSPRAHLEYEQYF.